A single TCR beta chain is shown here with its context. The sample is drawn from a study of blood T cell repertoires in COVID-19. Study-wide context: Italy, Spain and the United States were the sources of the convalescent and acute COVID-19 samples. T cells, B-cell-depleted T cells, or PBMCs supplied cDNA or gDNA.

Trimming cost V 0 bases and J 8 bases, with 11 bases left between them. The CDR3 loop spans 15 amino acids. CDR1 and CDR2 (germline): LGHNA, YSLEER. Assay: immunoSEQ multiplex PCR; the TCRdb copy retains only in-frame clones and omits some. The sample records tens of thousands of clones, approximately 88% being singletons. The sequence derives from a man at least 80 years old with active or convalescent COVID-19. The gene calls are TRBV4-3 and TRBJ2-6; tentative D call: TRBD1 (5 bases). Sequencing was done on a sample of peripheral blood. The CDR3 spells CASSQDVQGSNVLTF. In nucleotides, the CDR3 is TGCGCCAGCAGCCAAGATGTTCAGGGATCCAACGTCCTGACTTTC.